These 30 T cell receptor beta chains came from one sample sequenced in a study of blood T cell repertoires in COVID-19. The data were produced by immunoSEQ multiplex PCR, yet TCRdb's version contains in-frame clones alone and is incomplete. The table shows approximately 70,000 clones, with nearly 90% occurring only once. The sequenced sample consisted of peripheral blood. The receptors were sampled from a woman between 50 and 59 years old with COVID-19, enrolled during active disease.

This rearrangement joins TRBV28 to TRBJ2-1; 10 bases align to TRBD1. The CDR3 extends over 17 amino acids. With V trimmed by 5 bases and J by 4 bases, 11 bases remained unmatched. From germline, CDR1 is MDHEN and CDR2 SYDVKM. CDR3 in amino acids: CASSPYWRDRGYNEQFF. DNA of the CDR3: TGTGCCAGCAGTCCCTATTGGAGGGACAGGGGATACAATGAGCAGTTCTTC.

This chain links TRBV19 with TRBJ2-3; 8 nucleotides match TRBD1. The CDR3 loop spans 16 amino acids. The germline V gene encodes CDR1 LNHDA and CDR2 SQIVND (reference sequence). Unmatched junction bases numbered 7, after V lost 5 bases and J lost 0 bases. Here the CDR3 DNA reads TGTGCCAGTAGTGGGGACAGGCATCCTAGCACAGATACGCAGTATTTT. Protein: CASSGDRHPSTDTQYF.

This clone was picked up a small number of times. The rearrangement joins TRBV10-3 to TRBJ2-1; 12 bases align to TRBD2. This CDR3 is 15 amino acids long. Germline values: CDR1 ENHRY, CDR2 SYGVKD. Trimming took 11 bases from V and 5 from J; bases not matched to a gene: 10. The CDR3 DNA sequence: TGTGCCTCCCAAGGGCTAGCGGGAGGGCACAATGAGCAGTTCTTC. It translates to CASQGLAGGHNEQFF.

The chain employs TRBV18 and TRBJ2-7; TRBD1 agrees at 9 bases. There are 15 residues in the CDR3. Germline CDR1 and CDR2: KGHSH and LQKENI. V dropped 3 bases and J dropped 5; count of bases not matched to a gene: 8. CDR3 sequence (DNA): TGTGCCAGCTCACCCAGTCGGACAGGGGAAGACGAGCAGTACTTC. It codes for CASSPSRTGEDEQYF.

The chain joins TRBV11-2 to TRBJ2-7, with 13 bases that match TRBD2. The germline V gene encodes CDR1 SGHAT and CDR2 FQNNGV. J was trimmed by 5 bases and V by 3 bases; bases with no gene match: 13. CDR3 length equals 18 residues. CDR3 residues: CASSFPLTGTSGTNEQYF. CDR3 sequence (DNA): TGTGCCAGCAGCTTCCCCCTCACCGGGACTAGCGGGACGAACGAGCAGTACTTC.

DNA for the CDR3: TGCAGTGCTAGTGGCCCTCCGGGAGGAAACACCATATATTTT. It specifies CSASGPPGGNTIYF. The rearrangement links TRBV20-1 to TRBJ1-3; no reliable D call. CDR1 is DFQATT and CDR2 is SNEGSKA in the germline V gene (reference sequence). Trimming pared 3 bases from V and 4 bases from J, leaving 13 bases between. The CDR3 contains 14 residues.

The gene calls are TRBV5-4 and TRBJ1-5; TRBD1 might be the D (5 bases). The CDR3 consists of 14 residues. Germline-derived CDR1 and CDR2 are SGHNT and YYREEE (reference sequence). V lost 3 bases, J lost 0 bases, and 7 bases lay in between. In DNA form, the CDR3 reads TGTGCCAGCAGCTCCACAGGTAGCAATCAGCCCCAGCATTTT. This encodes CASSSTGSNQPQHF.

V gene TRBV5-4 combines with J gene TRBJ2-1; D gene ambiguous. Trimming stripped 2 bases from V and 4 bases from J, with 16 bases between. Germline V gene lookup returns CDR1 SGHNT and CDR2 YYREEE (reference sequence). This CDR3 region has 16 residues. The CDR3 DNA sequence: TGTGCCAGCAGCTTTCCGACTGTGTCGGATTACAATGAGCAGTTCTTC. Protein product: CASSFPTVSDYNEQFF.

This clone came up a few times. This rearrangement joins TRBV6-5 to TRBJ1-5; 7 bases are shared with TRBD1. The V segment lost 8 bases and the J segment 3 bases; nucleotides outside the gene matches: 10. From germline, CDR1 is MNHEY and CDR2 SVGAGI. There are 15 residues in the CDR3. This CDR3 is CASGGDRAYNQPQHF. CDR3 nucleotides: TGTGCCAGCGGAGGGGACAGAGCCTACAATCAGCCCCAGCATTTT.

The J gene is TRBJ2-2, the V gene TRBV30; the D is unclear. Trimming removed 5 bases at V and 6 bases at J, with 16 bases between. The V gene's germline CDR1 is GTSNPN and CDR2 SVGIG (reference sequence). The length of the CDR3 is 14 residues. CDR3 in amino acids: CAWGTSKLPGELFF. The CDR3 nucleotides are TGTGCCTGGGGCACCTCAAAGCTTCCCGGGGAGCTGTTTTTT.

This clone appeared a single time. The rearrangement uses TRBV30 and TRBJ1-1, with no clear D. With 8 bases removed from V and 2 bases from J, the gap between germline ends came to 6 bases. Germline V gives CDR1 GTSNPN, CDR2 SVGIG (reference sequence). This CDR3 has 10 amino acids. CDR3 residues: CAADNTEAFF. DNA for the CDR3: TGTGCCGCGGATAACACTGAAGCTTTCTTT.

The rearrangement uses TRBV18 and TRBJ1-1; 7 bases map to TRBD1. From germline, CDR1 is KGHSH and CDR2 LQKENI. V shed 6 bases and J 4 bases; nucleotides not matched to a gene: 8. The CDR3 consists of 14 residues. The chain's CDR3 is CASSSGSGGTEAFF. The DNA for the CDR3 is TGTGCCAGCTCTTCTGGGTCAGGGGGCACTGAAGCTTTCTTT.

The chain combines TRBV27 with TRBJ2-3, with 8 bases lining up with TRBD1. The CDR3 contains 15 residues. Germline assignment: CDR1 MNHEY and CDR2 SMNVEV (reference sequence). With V trimmed by 4 bases and J by 6 bases, 9 bases remained unmatched. The CDR3 DNA sequence: TGTGCCAGCAGTTCCCTCGGACAGGGCGTGGATACGCAGTATTTT. It codes for CASSSLGQGVDTQYF.

This chain connects TRBV4-2 to TRBJ1-1; perhaps TRBD1 as D (5 bases). CDR3 size: 17 residues. CDR1 LGHNA and CDR2 YNFKEQ come from the germline V gene. Trimming left V 0 bases short and J 1 base short, with 15 bases between. The CDR3: CASSQDAAGPTNTEAFF. The CDR3 DNA is TGTGCCAGCAGCCAAGATGCGGCAGGGCCCACGAACACTGAAGCTTTCTTT.

V and J are TRBV9 and TRBJ2-2; tentative D call: TRBD1 (5 bases). The CDR3 is made up of 16 amino acids. In germline, CDR1 is SGDLS, CDR2 YYNGEE. V lost 0 bases, J lost 3 bases, and 12 bases lay in between. CDR3 loop: CASSVGPRAHTGELFF. The CDR3 DNA is TGTGCCAGCAGCGTAGGGCCCAGGGCGCACACCGGGGAGCTGTTTTTT.

This sequence joins TRBV5-4 and TRBJ2-3, with 7 positions matching TRBD2. The ends lost 4 bases at V and 4 bases at J; junction bases unmatched: 12. This CDR3 has 16 residues. Per the germline V gene, CDR1 is SGHNT and CDR2 is YYREEE (reference sequence). CDR3 sequence (DNA): TGTGCCAGCAGCACGGGGGGTGTTGGGGGACCAGATACGCAGTATTTT. It translates to CASSTGGVGGPDTQYF.

V usage is TRBV2 and J usage is TRBJ2-7, with TRBD2 matching 8 bases. J lost 5 bases, V lost 8 bases, and 8 bases had no gene match. The CDR3 runs to 13 residues. Germline CDR1 and CDR2: SNHLY and FYNNEI. The CDR3 reads CASLGGALHEQYF. DNA for the CDR3: TGTGCCAGCCTCGGGGGGGCGCTACACGAGCAGTACTTC. Supplemented by reference TRBV2 and TRBJ2-7, the full variable domain reads EPEVTQTPSHQVTQMGQEVILRCVPISNHLYFYWYRQILGQKVEFLVSFYNNEISEKSEIFDDQFSVERPDGSNFTLKIRSTKLEDSAMYFCASLGGALHEQYFGPGTRLTVT.

This clone was seen once. V and J are TRBV5-8 and TRBJ2-7; 7 bases agree with TRBD2. This CDR3 is 14 amino acids long. The ends lost 5 bases at V and 1 base at J; junction bases unmatched: 6. Germline V lookup: CDR1 SGHTS, CDR2 YDEGEE. The CDR3 is CASRAGLGSYEQYF. For the CDR3, the DNA is TGTGCCAGCAGAGCGGGATTAGGATCCTACGAGCAGTACTTC.

This clone came up once. The chain links TRBV7-6 to TRBJ2-5; TRBD2 is a possible D gene (6 bases). Germline assignment: CDR1 SGHVS and CDR2 FNYEAQ. This CDR3 is built from 15 residues. V gave up 5 bases and J gave up 5 bases, with 18 bases separating them. The CDR3 DNA is TGTGCCAGCAGCCTCCCGAGGAGTCGGGGGGAGACCCAGTACTTC. It translates to CASSLPRSRGETQYF.

This clone was seen a few times. This rearrangement joins TRBV6-5 to TRBJ2-6; D not certain. The ends were cut back, 8 bases at V and 0 bases at J, with 5 bases in the middle. Germline V lookup: CDR1 MNHEY, CDR2 SVGAGI. This CDR3 region has 13 residues. CDR3 nucleotides: TGTGCCAGCGGCCTCTCTGGGGCCAACGTCCTGACTTTC. The encoded protein is CASGLSGANVLTF.

The chain is built from TRBV14 and TRBJ2-1; 8 bases are a match to TRBD2. Germline V CDR1 and CDR2: SGHDN, FVKESK. Losses at the gene ends were 4 bases for V and 6 bases for J; bases not matched to a gene: 5. This CDR3 has 14 residues. CDR3 DNA sequence: TGTGCCAGCAGCCGTAGCGGGGCGGGCAATGAGCAGTTCTTC. Amino acid sequence: CASSRSGAGNEQFF. The complete variable domain, with remaining parts taken from reference TRBV14 and TRBJ2-1, reads EAGVTQFPSHSVIEKGQTVTLRCDPISGHDNLYWYRRVMGKEIKFLLHFVKESKQDESGMPNNRFLAERTGGTYSTLKVQPAELEDSGVYFCASSRSGAGNEQFFGPGTRLTVL.

The chain is built from TRBV28 and TRBJ2-4; possibly TRBD1 for D (5 bases). V was clipped by 6 bases and J by 7 bases, with 10 bases between them. There are 12 residues in the CDR3. CDR1 is MDHEN, CDR2 SYDVKM, per germline. The CDR3 loop reads CASRGPGNIQYF. CDR3 bases: TGTGCCAGCAGGGGGCCAGGGAACATTCAGTACTTC. The full variable domain, in which reference TRBV28 and TRBJ2-4 provide the parts outside the CDR3, is DVKVTQSSRYLVKRTGEKVFLECVQDMDHENMFWYRQDPGLGLRLIYFSYDVKMKEKGDIPEGYSVSREKKERFSLILESASTNQTSMYLCASRGPGNIQYFGAGTRLSVL.

V and J are TRBV19 and TRBJ2-1; no definite D call. Trimming took 3 bases from V and 4 from J, leaving 13 bases between them. This CDR3 has 15 amino acids. The germline V gene encodes CDR1 LNHDA and CDR2 SQIVND (reference sequence). CDR3 residues: CASSISEQPYNEQFF. Written as DNA, the CDR3 is TGTGCCAGTAGTATCTCGGAACAGCCATACAATGAGCAGTTCTTC.

V gene TRBV6-6 combines with J gene TRBJ2-7; D may be TRBD1 (6 bases). Germline-derived CDR1 and CDR2 are MNHNY and SVGAGI (reference sequence). V was clipped by 6 bases and J by 3 bases, with 9 bases between them. The CDR3 is 12 residues long. The CDR3 loop reads CASSNRVYEQYF. The DNA for the CDR3 is TGTGCCAGCAGCAACAGGGTCTACGAGCAGTACTTC.

The chain couples TRBV13 to TRBJ2-3, with unresolved D. Trimming left V 6 bases short and J 2 bases short, with 24 bases between. CDR1 and CDR2 (germline): PRHDT, FYEKMQ (reference sequence). The CDR3 totals 18 residues. Written as DNA, the CDR3 is TGTGCCAGCAGTCTTTCCCCTCAACGACTTCGACCCACAGATACGCAGTATTTT. Translation gives CASSLSPQRLRPTDTQYF. Using reference TRBV13 and TRBJ2-3 for the parts outside the CDR3, the full variable domain is AAGVIQSPRHLIKEKRETATLKCYPIPRHDTVYWYQQGPGQDPQFLISFYEKMQSDKGSIPDRFSAQQFSDYHSELNMSSLELGDSALYFCASSLSPQRLRPTDTQYFGPGTRLTVL.

The rearrangement links TRBV5-4 to TRBJ2-1, with 7 bases identical to TRBD2. The CDR3 runs to 15 residues. The V and J ends lost 4 bases and 7 bases, in that order; junction bases with no gene match: 11. Per the germline V gene, CDR1 is SGHNT and CDR2 is YYREEE (reference sequence). CDR3 region: CASSAAREKSNEQFF. Here the CDR3 DNA reads TGTGCCAGCAGCGCGGCGCGGGAGAAGAGTAATGAGCAGTTCTTC.

The genes are TRBV28 and TRBJ1-5; 9 bases fit TRBD1. The CDR3 has 15 amino acids. CDR1 is MDHEN and CDR2 is SYDVKM in the germline V gene. Unmatched junction bases numbered 3, after V lost 3 bases and J lost 3 bases. The DNA of the CDR3 is TGTGCCAGCAGTTTTAGACAGGGGGTCAATCAGCCCCAGCATTTT. Residues: CASSFRQGVNQPQHF. The whole variable domain, remainder taken from reference TRBV28 and TRBJ1-5, is DVKVTQSSRYLVKRTGEKVFLECVQDMDHENMFWYRQDPGLGLRLIYFSYDVKMKEKGDIPEGYSVSREKKERFSLILESASTNQTSMYLCASSFRQGVNQPQHFGDGTRLSIL.

In its sample, this clone was seen a few times. The CDR3 DNA reads as TGCGCCAGCAGCTTTGTGTTGGGGGCCTCGACAGGGAGGCAGTACTTC. Its protein is CASSFVLGASTGRQYF. This sequence joins TRBV5-1 and TRBJ2-7, with 7 bases fitting TRBD1. Per germline, CDR1 SGHRS and CDR2 YFSETQ. Trimming at V came to 2 bases and at J to 9 bases, leaving 17 bases not matched to a gene. The CDR3 extends over 16 amino acids.

V and J are TRBV27 and TRBJ2-4; D remains ambiguous. Trimming removed 4 bases from V and 0 bases from J, with 10 bases in between. The CDR3 contains 15 residues. The germline gives CDR1 MNHEY, CDR2 SMNVEV (reference sequence). Written as DNA, the CDR3 is TGTGCCAGCAGTTATGGAGAACTAGCCAAAAACATTCAGTACTTC. Its translation is CASSYGELAKNIQYF.

This clone has a single count. The rearrangement links TRBV9 to TRBJ2-3, with 13 bases identical to TRBD2. V lost 3 bases to trimming and J lost 3 bases; unmatched junction nucleotides: 10. Germline V CDR1 and CDR2: SGDLS, YYNGEE. This CDR3 contains 18 residues. CDR3 bases: TGTGCCAGCAGCGCCCGGAGACTAGCGGGAGGATTAACAGATACGCAGTATTTT. Its protein is CASSARRLAGGLTDTQYF.